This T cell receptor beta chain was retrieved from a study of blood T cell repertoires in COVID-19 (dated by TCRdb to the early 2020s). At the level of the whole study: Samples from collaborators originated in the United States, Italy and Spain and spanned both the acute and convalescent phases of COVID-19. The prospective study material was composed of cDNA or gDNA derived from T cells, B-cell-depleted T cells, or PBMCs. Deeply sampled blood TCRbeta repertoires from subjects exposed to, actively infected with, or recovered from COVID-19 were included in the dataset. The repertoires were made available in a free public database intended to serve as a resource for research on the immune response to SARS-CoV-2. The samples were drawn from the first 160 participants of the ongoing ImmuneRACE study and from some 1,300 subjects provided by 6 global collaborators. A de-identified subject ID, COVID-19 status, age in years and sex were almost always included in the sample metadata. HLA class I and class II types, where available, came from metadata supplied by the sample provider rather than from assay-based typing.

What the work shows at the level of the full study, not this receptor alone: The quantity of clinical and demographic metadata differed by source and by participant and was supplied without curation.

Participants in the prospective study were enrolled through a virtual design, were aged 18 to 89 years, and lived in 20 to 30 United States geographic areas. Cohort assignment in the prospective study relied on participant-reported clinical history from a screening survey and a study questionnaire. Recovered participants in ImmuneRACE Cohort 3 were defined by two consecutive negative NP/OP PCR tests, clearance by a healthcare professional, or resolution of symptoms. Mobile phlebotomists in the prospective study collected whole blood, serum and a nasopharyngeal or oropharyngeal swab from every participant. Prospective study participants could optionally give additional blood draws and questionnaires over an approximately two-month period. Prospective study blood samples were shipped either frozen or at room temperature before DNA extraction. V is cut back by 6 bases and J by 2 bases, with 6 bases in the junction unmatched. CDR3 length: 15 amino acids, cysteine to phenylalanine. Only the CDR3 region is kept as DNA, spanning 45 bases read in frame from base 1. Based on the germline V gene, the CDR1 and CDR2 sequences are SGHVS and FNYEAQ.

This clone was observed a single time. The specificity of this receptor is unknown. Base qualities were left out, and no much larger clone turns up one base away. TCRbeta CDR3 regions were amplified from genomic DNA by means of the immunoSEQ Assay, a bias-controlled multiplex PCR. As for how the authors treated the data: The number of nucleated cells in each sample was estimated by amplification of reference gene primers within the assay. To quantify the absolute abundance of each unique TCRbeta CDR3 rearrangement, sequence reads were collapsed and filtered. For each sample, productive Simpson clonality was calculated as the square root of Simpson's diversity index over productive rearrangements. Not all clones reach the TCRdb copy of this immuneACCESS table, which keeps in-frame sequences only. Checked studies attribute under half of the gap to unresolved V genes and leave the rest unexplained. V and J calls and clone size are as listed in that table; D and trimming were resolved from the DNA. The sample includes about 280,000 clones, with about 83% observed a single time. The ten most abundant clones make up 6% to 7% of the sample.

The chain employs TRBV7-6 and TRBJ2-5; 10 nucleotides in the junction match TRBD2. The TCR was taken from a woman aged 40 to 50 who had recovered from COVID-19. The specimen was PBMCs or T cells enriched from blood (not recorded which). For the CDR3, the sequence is CASRPGTSAQETQYF. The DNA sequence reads TGTGCCAGCAGACCCGGGACTAGCGCACAAGAGACCCAGTACTTC.